Listed below are T cell receptor beta chains from one sample, sequenced in a study of chemoradiotherapy in HPV16-positive cancers. Assay used: immunoSEQ multiplex PCR; TCRdb lists only in-frame clones, some missing. The sample carries thousands of clones, approximately 85% recorded once. The sample was tumor tissue, taken from a patient who underwent chemoradiotherapy. These receptors originate from a human donor with HPV-associated anogenital cancer. The CDR3 runs from the conserved cysteine through the conserved F or W. Fields, in order: clone size, J gene, D gene, V gene, CDR3 DNA, CDR3 protein. The D gene is left open where the match is weak. Clone size is stated in some rows and not others, as once, few, many or a class when expanded.

few TRBJ2-7 TRBD1 TRBV6-1 TGTGCCAGCAGTGGACAGACAGGGGGGTTCGGCGAGCAGTACTTC CASSGQTGGFGEQYF
. TRBJ2-2 TRBD2 TRBV19 TGTGCCAGTAGTATAGTTAGCGGGAAGAACGGGGAGCTGTTTTTT CASSIVSGKNGELFF
. TRBJ1-5 . TRBV28 TGTGCCAGCCATCAGGGCAATCAGCCCCAGCATTTT CASHQGNQPQHF
few TRBJ1-5 . TRBV19 TGTGCCAGTACACTACAGGGCTATAGCAATCAGCCCCAGCATTTT CASTLQGYSNQPQHF
. TRBJ2-3 . TRBV30 TGTGCCTGGAGTTTGGGCACAGATACGCAGTATTTT CAWSLGTDTQYF
. TRBJ2-3 . TRBV5-4 TGTGCCAGCAGCTTATCAGGACGACAAACTACCACAGATACGCAGTATTTT CASSLSGRQTTTDTQYF
. TRBJ1-4 . TRBV5-5 TGTGCCAGCAGCGTCGAGGGAGCAACTAATGAAAAACTGTTTTTT CASSVEGATNEKLFF
. TRBJ1-5 TRBD1 TRBV19 TGTGCCATTGGGACAGGTTACGATCAGCCCCAGCATTTT CAIGTGYDQPQHF
. TRBJ1-1 . TRBV27 TGTGCCAGTGGCAGGCGGGGCACTGAAGCTTTCTTT CASGRRGTEAFF
few TRBJ1-5 . TRBV15 TGTGCCACCAGCGTCGGGGGTAGCAATCAGCCCCAGCATTTT CATSVGGSNQPQHF
. TRBJ1-5 . TRBV7-8 TGTGCCAGCAGTCGGACAGATAATCAGCCCCAGCATTTT CASSRTDNQPQHF
. TRBJ1-5 . TRBV7-2 TGTGCCAGCAGCTTAAAGGTGGTGGGTCAGCCCCAGCATTTT CASSLKVVGQPQHF
. TRBJ1-4 TRBD1 TRBV18 TGTGCCAGCTCACCAGACAGGGGTAATGAAAAACTGTTTTTT CASSPDRGNEKLFF
. TRBJ2-3 . TRBV27 TGTGCCAGCAGTTTCGTCGACACAGATACGCAGTATTTT CASSFVDTDTQYF
. TRBJ2-2 . TRBV11-2 TGTGCCAGCAGCTTAGACCTGAACACCGGGGAGCTGTTTTTT CASSLDLNTGELFF
. TRBJ2-4 TRBD2 TRBV14 TGTGCCAGCAGCCAAGATAGGCTAGCGGGGGCCGGAAACATTCAGTACTTC CASSQDRLAGAGNIQYF
. TRBJ2-3 TRBD1 TRBV7-9 TGTGCCAGCAGCCCGGGACAGACGATCGCAGATACGCAGTATTTT CASSPGQTIADTQYF
once TRBJ1-5 . TRBV6-1 TGTGCCAGCGGGGTAGGGGTCGGCAATCAGCCCCAGCATTTT CASGVGVGNQPQHF
. TRBJ2-7 TRBD2 TRBV11-2 TGTGCCAGCAGCCCGATGACTAGCGGGATCTCCTACGAGCAGTACTTC CASSPMTSGISYEQYF
few TRBJ2-1 . TRBV5-5 TGTGCCAGCAGCTTGGAGAAGTACAATGAGCAGTTCTTC CASSLEKYNEQFF
few TRBJ1-3 . TRBV2 TGTGCCAGCAGAGAGGGGCTATCTGGAAACACCATATATTTT CASREGLSGNTIYF
few TRBJ2-6 . TRBV5-1 TGCGCCAGCAAATTGTTCCCCGCAGCCGGGGCCAACGTCCTGACTTTC CASKLFPAAGANVLTF
. TRBJ2-2 TRBD1 TRBV18 TGTGCCAGCTCACCGAGACAGGGGACCCAGGGGGCCGGGGAGCTGTTTTTT CASSPRQGTQGAGELFF
. TRBJ1-2 . TRBV6-6 TGTGCCAGCAGTTACTCGAAGGCCGCAAACTATGGCTACACCTTC CASSYSKAANYGYTF
. TRBJ2-6 . TRBV5-1 TGCGCCAGCAGCTTGGTAGGCGACGGAGGGGCCAACGTCCTGACTTTC CASSLVGDGGANVLTF
. TRBJ2-3 TRBD1 TRBV5-1 TGCGCCAGCAGCGGGACAGGGTATGCGGCGCAGTATTTT CASSGTGYAAQYF
. TRBJ2-1 . TRBV5-6 TGTGCCAGCAGCTTGGGAGGGGTTATAGGTGAGCAGTTCTTC CASSLGGVIGEQFF
. TRBJ2-7 TRBD1 TRBV6-6 TGTGCCAGCAGAGGAGGACAGGGGGCGATCTACGAGCAGTACTTC CASRGGQGAIYEQYF
. TRBJ2-1 TRBD2 TRBV7-6 TGTGCCAGCAGCCGAGAGGCTAGCGGGAGGCCCCTCGCTTACAATGAGCAGTTCTTC CASSREASGRPLAYNEQFF
. TRBJ1-1 . TRBV27 TGTGCCAGCAGCCCGTCCTGGGGGAACACTGAAGCTTTCTTT CASSPSWGNTEAFF
. TRBJ1-2 . TRBV5-6 TGTGCCAGCAGCCCGGACCAGGGTTGGGGCTATGGCTACACCTTC CASSPDQGWGYGYTF
. TRBJ2-3 TRBD1 TRBV7-6 TGTGCCAGCAGCTTAGCGTCCTGGGGGACAGGGGGAACAGATACGCAGTATTTT CASSLASWGTGGTDTQYF
. TRBJ1-1 . TRBV28 TGTGCCAGCAGTCTCGGACAGATTGAAGCTTTCTTT CASSLGQIEAFF
. TRBJ2-3 TRBD2 TRBV10-1 TGCGCCAGCAGTGAGGGTACTAGCGGGAGAATACCGCAGTATTTT CASSEGTSGRIPQYF
. TRBJ2-2 TRBD2 TRBV7-8 TGTGCCAGCAGCTCTCCTGGGGGAGGGCCGACCGGGGAGCTGTTTTTT CASSSPGGGPTGELFF
. TRBJ1-4 TRBD1 TRBV7-9 TGTGCCAGCAGTATCGGGACAGGGGGCTGGAAACTGTTTTTT CASSIGTGGWKLFF
. TRBJ2-1 TRBD2 TRBV7-3 TGTGCCAGCAGCCCACATGCGGGAGAGGTCAATGAGCAGTTCTTC CASSPHAGEVNEQFF
. TRBJ1-1 . TRBV18 TGTGCCAGCTCACCATCGGCGGGCCTCACGGGTAACACTGAAGCTTTCTTT CASSPSAGLTGNTEAFF
. TRBJ2-3 . TRBV5-8 TGTGCCAGCAGCTCCTCCGGGACAAACACAGATACGCAGTATTTT CASSSSGTNTDTQYF
. TRBJ2-3 . TRBV10-3 TGTGCCATCAGTGAGCCCTCATCTAGCACAGATACGCAGTATTTT CAISEPSSSTDTQYF
. TRBJ1-1 . TRBV5-1 TGCGCCAGCAGCTTGGGAGGGGGATCGATGAACACTGAAGCTTTCTTT CASSLGGGSMNTEAFF
. TRBJ2-5 . TRBV4-3 TGCGCCAGCAGCCAAGATTGGGGGGCTGAAGAGACCCAGTACTTC CASSQDWGAEETQYF
large TRBJ1-2 . TRBV2 TGTGCCAGCAGTGAACGGGGGAATGGCTACACCTTC CASSERGNGYTF
. TRBJ2-7 TRBD2 TRBV6-1 TGTGCCACACGGACTAGCGGGGTCTACGAGCAGTACTTC CATRTSGVYEQYF
. TRBJ2-1 TRBD1 TRBV7-9 TGTGCCAGCAGCTTAGCGTCCCAGGGGGCCTGGTCCGATGATGATGAGCAGTTCTTC CASSLASQGAWSDDDEQFF
large TRBJ2-7 TRBD1 TRBV9 TGTGCCAGCAGCAAGACAGGGACCGAGCAGTACTTC CASSKTGTEQYF
. TRBJ1-1 TRBD1 TRBV11-3 TGTGCCAGCAGCCGAGTTGGACAGGGCGAAGCTTTCTTT CASSRVGQGEAFF
. TRBJ2-4 . TRBV6-5 TGTGCCAGCAGTTACTCGGGAAGCGACATTCAGTACTTC CASSYSGSDIQYF